Listed here is a single T cell receptor (beta chain). This sample is part of a study of blood T cell repertoires in COVID-19. Study-wide context: Specimens from acute and convalescent COVID-19 originated in the United States, Italy and Spain. Sources were T cells, B-cell-depleted T cells, or PBMCs; the material itself was cDNA or gDNA.

In the authors' workflow: For nucleated cells, counts were estimated from reference gene primer amplification. Measured with immunoSEQ multiplex PCR; TCRdb has only the in-frame clones, and not every one. V, J and clone size reflect that table, while D and trimming were determined from the DNA. The sample carries fewer than 150,000 clones, about 88% recorded once. CDR3 length: 17 amino acids. The V end was cut by 1 base, the J end by 0 bases, with 13 bases between. Germline values: CDR1 MNHNS, CDR2 SASEGT. This TCR was sampled from a human donor in a cohort sampled during active COVID-19. The V and J genes are TRBV6-1 and TRBJ1-3; D is undetermined. Sequences were obtained from peripheral blood. This chain's CDR3 is CASSEVFLASSGNTIYF. The CDR3, as DNA: TGTGCCAGCAGTGAAGTGTTCCTGGCAAGCTCTGGAAACACCATATATTTT.